Listed below are T cell receptor beta chains from one sample, sequenced in a study of CD8 T cells in ankylosing spondylitis. TCRdb re-analysed the 5' RACE reads in MiXCR, keeping a single row per CDR3 protein. The sample has about 260,000 distinct CDR3 sequences, approximately 24% seen once; the top ten hold 0.5% to 0.75%. Material for sequencing was blood, either unsorted or a sorted T cell fraction (not recorded which). Receptors originate from a male donor with ankylosing spondylitis or in good health (not recorded which). Both conserved end residues are part of each CDR3. D genes are given only for firm matches. A row's size may be missing; if present it is once, few, many or a size class.

TRBJ2-3 . TRBV20-1 . TGCAGTGCTAGAGGAGTCGGAGATACGCAGTATTTT CSARGVGDTQYF
TRBJ2-3 . TRBV6-5 few TGTGCCAGCAGTTACTCGATGTCGGATACGCAGTATTTT CASSYSMSDTQYF
TRBJ2-2 . TRBV20-1 . TGCAGTGCTAGAGAGGCTAGGAACACCGGGGAGCTGTTTTTT CSAREARNTGELFF
TRBJ2-1 TRBD2 TRBV7-6 once TGTGCCAGCAGCAGAGACGCGGGGGGGCAGGACTATGAGCAGTTCTTC CASSRDAGGQDYEQFF
TRBJ2-2 . TRBV29-1 many TGCAGCGTTCCCAACCCGGGCCGGGCCACCGGGGAGCTGTTTTTT CSVPNPGRATGELFF
TRBJ2-7 . TRBV2 . TGTGCCAGCCTCCAGTCGTACGAGCAGTACTTC CASLQSYEQYF
TRBJ1-1 . TRBV20-1 many TGCAGTGCGGGAAGGGCGACTGAAGCTTTCTTT CSAGRATEAFF
TRBJ2-7 TRBD2 TRBV5-5 . TGTGCCACGATGGGGGGGGTTACCTACGAGCAGTACTTC CATMGGVTYEQYF
TRBJ1-4 . TRBV12-3/TRBV12-4 many TGTGCCAGCAGCTTGGTACTAGGTGGTGAAAAACTGTTTTTT CASSLVLGGEKLFF
TRBJ1-2 . TRBV20-1 many TGCAGTGCTAGGAAAGGGTTCTATGGCTACACCTTC CSARKGFYGYTF
TRBJ2-3 . TRBV20-1 many TGCAGTGCTCCACTAAGAGGACTACCGACGCAGTATTTT CSAPLRGLPTQYF
TRBJ2-5 TRBD2 TRBV10-3 . TGTGCCATCAGTGAGAGCCTAGCGGGGGACAGGCAGACCCAGTACTTC CAISESLAGDRQTQYF
TRBJ2-7 . TRBV28 few TGTGCCAGCAGTCCGCCGGTATACGAGCAGTACTTC CASSPPVYEQYF
TRBJ2-1 TRBD2 TRBV20-1 many TGCAGTGCTAGAGATGTAGTCTCGAGCGGGGGCAATGAGCAGTTCTTC CSARDVVSSGGNEQFF
TRBJ2-3 . TRBV20-1 many TGCAGTGCTAGACCCCCATTGCGTGATACGCAGTATTTT CSARPPLRDTQYF
TRBJ1-2 . TRBV12-3/TRBV12-4 . TGTGCCAGCAGTCCAACAGCAAACTATGGCTACACCTTC CASSPTANYGYTF
TRBJ2-7 . TRBV15 . TGTGCCACCAGCAGAGAGGTTAGGACGGCCTACGAGCAGTACTTC CATSREVRTAYEQYF
TRBJ1-2 TRBD1 TRBV20-1 few TGCAGTGCCAAGACAGGGGTGGTTGACTATGGCTACACCTTC CSAKTGVVDYGYTF
TRBJ1-1 . TRBV12-3/TRBV12-4 many TGTGCCAGCAGTTGGGCAGAGAACACTGAAGCTTTCTTT CASSWAENTEAFF
TRBJ2-7 TRBD1 TRBV6-1 . TGTGCCAGCAGTCCATCCGACAGGGTCCACGAGCAGTACTTC CASSPSDRVHEQYF
TRBJ2-3 TRBD1 TRBV2 many TGTGCCAGCAGGGACAGGACAGGCACAGATACGCAGTATTTT CASRDRTGTDTQYF
TRBJ2-7 . TRBV20-1 few TGCAGTGCTAGTAATTCGCGGGTGGATCCGAATGTGCAGTACTTC CSASNSRVDPNVQYF
TRBJ2-3 . TRBV20-1 many TGCAGTGCTAGGCGGGCAGATACGCAGTATTTT CSARRADTQYF
TRBJ1-1 . TRBV5-1 . TGCGCCAGCAGCAGGGACACCATGAACACTGAAGCTTTCTTT CASSRDTMNTEAFF
TRBJ2-6 TRBD1 TRBV20-1 many TGCAGTGCTGGAAGGGGGCTAGGGGCCAACGTCCTGACTTTC CSAGRGLGANVLTF
TRBJ2-5 . TRBV7-2 many TGTGCCAGCAGCTTAACGTTTTCCGGGGGGACCCAGTACTTC CASSLTFSGGTQYF
TRBJ1-2 TRBD1 TRBV6-8 few TGTGCCAGCAGTTATAGGACAGGGAAGAATGGCTACACCTTC CASSYRTGKNGYTF
TRBJ2-2 . TRBV28 . TGTGCCAGCAGATCCGGGGGCGGGGAGCTGTTTTTT CASRSGGGELFF
TRBJ1-6 TRBD1 TRBV12-3/TRBV12-4 few TGTGCCAGCAACACGGACAGGGGGATTAATTCACCCCTCCACTTT CASNTDRGINSPLHF
TRBJ2-1 TRBD1 TRBV29-1 few TGCAGCGTTGATCCCGGGACAGGCCCAAATGAGCAGTTCTTC CSVDPGTGPNEQFF
TRBJ2-3 . TRBV12-3/TRBV12-4 many TGTGCCAGCAGTTTGCTCACAGGACCAGGATATTTT CASSLLTGPGYF
TRBJ1-2 . TRBV12-3/TRBV12-4 . TGTGCCTGCTCCGCTCGGGGAAACTATGGCTACACCTTC CACSARGNYGYTF
TRBJ1-4 . TRBV29-1 many TGCAGCGTTGAAAAGGGTACCGTTGGGGAACTGTTTTTT CSVEKGTVGELFF
TRBJ2-1 . TRBV20-1 many TGCAGTGCTAGAGTTCGGCTAGCGAATGAGCAGTTCTTC CSARVRLANEQFF
TRBJ2-5 . TRBV7-9 . TGTGCCAGCAGCTTAGCATCTGGCAGGGTATTGGAGACCCAGTACTTC CASSLASGRVLETQYF
TRBJ2-5 . TRBV20-1 . TGCAGTGCTAGTTCGCCAGACCAAGAGACCCAGTACTTC CSASSPDQETQYF
TRBJ2-5 TRBD1 TRBV20-1 many TGCAGTGCAACCAGACAGGGGATTAAAGAGACCCAGTACTTC CSATRQGIKETQYF
TRBJ2-3 . TRBV20-1 . TGCAGTGCGGCAAGGAGGGGACTGGGCACAGATACGCAGTATTTT CSAARRGLGTDTQYF
TRBJ2-3 . TRBV3-1 many TGTGCCAGCAGAGACGTGGGCGATACGCAGTATTTT CASRDVGDTQYF
TRBJ2-1 . TRBV7-9 . TGTGCCAGCAGCTTAGACGTCAGGGATAGGCAGTTCTTC CASSLDVRDRQFF
TRBJ1-4 TRBD1 TRBV4-1 few TGCGCCAGCAGCCAAGCGCCGGGACAGGGGGCGGGGGAAAAACTGTTTTTT CASSQAPGQGAGEKLFF
TRBJ2-5 TRBD2 TRBV30 . TGTGCCTGGAGTGTTGCCCCTAGCGGGGCTGAGACCCAGTACTTC CAWSVAPSGAETQYF
TRBJ2-1 . TRBV10-3 . TGTGCCACTACAAAGGAGGGAAGCTCCTACAATGAGCAGTTCTTC CATTKEGSSYNEQFF
TRBJ2-5 TRBD2 TRBV6-2/TRBV6-3 few TGTGCCAGCGGTCGCGGGGGGGCCCGAGAGACCCAGTACTTC CASGRGGARETQYF
TRBJ1-2 TRBD1 TRBV20-1 few TGCAGTGCCCGGACAGGGGGCGGCTATGGCTACACCTTC CSARTGGGYGYTF
TRBJ2-7 . TRBV29-1 . TGCAGCGTCGCGGGCTTCTACAATGAGCAGTACTTC CSVAGFYNEQYF